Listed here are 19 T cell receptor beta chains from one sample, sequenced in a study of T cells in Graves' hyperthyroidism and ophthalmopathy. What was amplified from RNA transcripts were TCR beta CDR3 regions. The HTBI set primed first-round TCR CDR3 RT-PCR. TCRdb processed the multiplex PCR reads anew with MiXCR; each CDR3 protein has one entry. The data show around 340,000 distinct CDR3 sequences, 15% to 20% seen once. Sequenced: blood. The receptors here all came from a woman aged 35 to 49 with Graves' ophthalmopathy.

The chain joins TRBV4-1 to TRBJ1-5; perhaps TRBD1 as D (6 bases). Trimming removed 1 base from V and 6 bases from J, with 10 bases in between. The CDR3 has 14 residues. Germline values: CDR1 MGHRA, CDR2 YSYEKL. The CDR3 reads CASSQGGAGQPQHF. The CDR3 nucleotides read TGCGCCAGCAGCCAAGGGGGGGCCGGTCAGCCCCAGCATTTT.

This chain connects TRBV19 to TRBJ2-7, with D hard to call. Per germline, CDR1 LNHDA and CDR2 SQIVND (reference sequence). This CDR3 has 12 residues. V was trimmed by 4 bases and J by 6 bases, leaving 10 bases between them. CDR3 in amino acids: CASSTPPAEQYF. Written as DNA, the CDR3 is TGTGCCAGTAGTACGCCCCCCGCCGAGCAGTACTTC.

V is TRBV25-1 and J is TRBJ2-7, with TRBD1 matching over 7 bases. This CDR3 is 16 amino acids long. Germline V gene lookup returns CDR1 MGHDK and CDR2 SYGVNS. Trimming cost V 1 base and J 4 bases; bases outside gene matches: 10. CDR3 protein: CASSESEDRRSYEQYF. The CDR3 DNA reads TGTGCCAGCAGTGAATCAGAGGACAGGCGTTCGTACGAGCAGTACTTC.

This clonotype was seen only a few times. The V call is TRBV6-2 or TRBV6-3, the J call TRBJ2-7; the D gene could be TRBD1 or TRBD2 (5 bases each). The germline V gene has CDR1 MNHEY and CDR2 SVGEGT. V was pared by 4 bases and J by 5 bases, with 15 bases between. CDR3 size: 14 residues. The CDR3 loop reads CASSSAGTKDEQYF. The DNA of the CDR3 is TGTGCCAGCAGTTCGGCAGGGACCAAAGACGAGCAGTACTTC.

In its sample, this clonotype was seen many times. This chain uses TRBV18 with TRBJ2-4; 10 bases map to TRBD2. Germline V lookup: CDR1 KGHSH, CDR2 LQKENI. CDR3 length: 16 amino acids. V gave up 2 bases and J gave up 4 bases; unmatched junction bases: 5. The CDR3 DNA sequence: TGTGCCAGCTCACCAGGAACTAGCGGGGCTAAAAACATTCAGTACTTC. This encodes CASSPGTSGAKNIQYF.

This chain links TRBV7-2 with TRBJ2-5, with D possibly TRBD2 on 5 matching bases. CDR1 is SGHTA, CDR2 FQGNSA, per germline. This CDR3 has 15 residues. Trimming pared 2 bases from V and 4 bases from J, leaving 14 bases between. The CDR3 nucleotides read TGTGCCAGCAGCTTAAATCGGGGTGCCCTAGAGACCCAGTACTTC. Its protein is CASSLNRGALETQYF.

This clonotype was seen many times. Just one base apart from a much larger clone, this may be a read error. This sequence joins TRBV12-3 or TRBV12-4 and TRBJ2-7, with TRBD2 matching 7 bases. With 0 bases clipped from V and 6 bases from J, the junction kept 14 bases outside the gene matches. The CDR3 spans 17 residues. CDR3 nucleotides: TGTGCCAGCAGTTTAGCCCTTGCGACGGGAGGTGGTCTCGAGCAGTACTTC. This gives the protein CASSLALATGGGLEQYF.

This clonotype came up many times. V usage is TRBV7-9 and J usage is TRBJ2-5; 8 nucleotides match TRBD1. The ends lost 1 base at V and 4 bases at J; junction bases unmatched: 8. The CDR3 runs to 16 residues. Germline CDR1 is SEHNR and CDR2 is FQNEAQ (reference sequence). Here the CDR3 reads CASSLGTGSSRETQYF. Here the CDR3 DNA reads TGTGCCAGCAGCTTAGGGACAGGGTCGTCGCGAGAGACCCAGTACTTC.

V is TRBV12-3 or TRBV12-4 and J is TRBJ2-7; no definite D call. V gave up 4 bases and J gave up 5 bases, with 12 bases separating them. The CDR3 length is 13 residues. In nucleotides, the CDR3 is TGTGCCAGCAGTTACGGGCTAGACGACGAGCAGTACTTC. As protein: CASSYGLDDEQYF.

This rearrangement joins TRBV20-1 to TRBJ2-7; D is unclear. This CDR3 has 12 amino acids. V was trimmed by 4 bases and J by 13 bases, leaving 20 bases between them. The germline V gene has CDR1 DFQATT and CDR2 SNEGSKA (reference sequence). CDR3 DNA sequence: TGCAGTGCTAAAGAAGTCCGGCCCGAGCCCTACTTC. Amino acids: CSAKEVRPEPYF.

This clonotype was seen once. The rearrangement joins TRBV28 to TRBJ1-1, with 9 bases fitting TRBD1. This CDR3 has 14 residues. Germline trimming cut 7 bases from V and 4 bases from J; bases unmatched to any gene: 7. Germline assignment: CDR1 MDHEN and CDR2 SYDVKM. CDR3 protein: CASTGDRVGTEAFF. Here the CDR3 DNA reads TGTGCCAGCACCGGGGACAGGGTGGGCACTGAAGCTTTCTTT.

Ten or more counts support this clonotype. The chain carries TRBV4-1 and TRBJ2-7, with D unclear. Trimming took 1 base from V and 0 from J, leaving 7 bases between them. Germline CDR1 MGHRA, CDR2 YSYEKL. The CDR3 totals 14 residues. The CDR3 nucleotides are TGCGCCAGCAGCCAAGTTCTAGTCTCCTACGAGCAGTACTTC. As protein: CASSQVLVSYEQYF.

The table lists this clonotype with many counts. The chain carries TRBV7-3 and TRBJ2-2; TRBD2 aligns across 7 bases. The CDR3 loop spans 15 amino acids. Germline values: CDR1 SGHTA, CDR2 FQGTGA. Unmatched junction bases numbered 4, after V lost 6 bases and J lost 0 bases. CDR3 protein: CASRRLAANTGELFF. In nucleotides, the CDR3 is TGTGCCAGCAGGCGGCTAGCGGCGAACACCGGGGAGCTGTTTTTT.

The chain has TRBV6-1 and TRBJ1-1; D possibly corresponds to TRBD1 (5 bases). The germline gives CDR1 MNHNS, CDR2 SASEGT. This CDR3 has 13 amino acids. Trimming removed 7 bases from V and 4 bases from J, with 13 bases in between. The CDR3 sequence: CASTVSGGTEAFF. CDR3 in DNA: TGTGCCAGCACGGTTTCCGGGGGCACTGAAGCTTTCTTT.

CDR3: CASSQGPLSRATGELFF. The CDR3, as DNA: TGTGCCAGCAGCCAGGGGCCCCTCTCCAGGGCCACCGGGGAGCTGTTTTTT. V gene TRBV11-1 combines with J gene TRBJ2-2; the D gene is possibly TRBD1 (6 bases). With 5 bases removed from V and 4 bases from J, the gap between germline ends came to 20 bases. This CDR3 has 17 residues. Germline V lookup: CDR1 SGHAT, CDR2 FQDESV (reference sequence).

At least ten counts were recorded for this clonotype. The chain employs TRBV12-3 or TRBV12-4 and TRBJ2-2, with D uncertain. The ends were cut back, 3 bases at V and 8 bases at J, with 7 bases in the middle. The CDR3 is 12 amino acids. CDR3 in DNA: TGTGCCAGCAGTTTCCCCCGGGGGGAGCTGTTTTTT. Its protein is CASSFPRGELFF.

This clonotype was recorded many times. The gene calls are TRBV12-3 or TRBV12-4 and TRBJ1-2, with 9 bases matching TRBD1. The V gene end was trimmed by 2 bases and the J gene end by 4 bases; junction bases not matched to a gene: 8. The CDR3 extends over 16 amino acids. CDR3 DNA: TGTGCCAGCAGTTTAAGTTCGGGACAGGGAATCTATGGCTACACCTTC. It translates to CASSLSSGQGIYGYTF.

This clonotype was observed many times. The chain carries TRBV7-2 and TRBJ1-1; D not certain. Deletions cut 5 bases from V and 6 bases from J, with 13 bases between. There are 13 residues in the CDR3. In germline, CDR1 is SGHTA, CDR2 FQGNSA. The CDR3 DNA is TGTGCCAGCAGCCCTGATATTGGGGCTGAAGCTTTCTTT. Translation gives CASSPDIGAEAFF.

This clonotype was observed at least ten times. CDR3 amino acids: CASSWARGLTEAFF. The CDR3, as DNA: TGTGCCAGCAGTTGGGCCAGGGGCCTCACTGAAGCTTTCTTT. The gene calls are TRBV12-3 or TRBV12-4 and TRBJ1-1; maybe TRBD1 (6 bases). V was cut by 4 bases and J by 4 bases, with 13 bases left in between. CDR3 length: 14 residues.